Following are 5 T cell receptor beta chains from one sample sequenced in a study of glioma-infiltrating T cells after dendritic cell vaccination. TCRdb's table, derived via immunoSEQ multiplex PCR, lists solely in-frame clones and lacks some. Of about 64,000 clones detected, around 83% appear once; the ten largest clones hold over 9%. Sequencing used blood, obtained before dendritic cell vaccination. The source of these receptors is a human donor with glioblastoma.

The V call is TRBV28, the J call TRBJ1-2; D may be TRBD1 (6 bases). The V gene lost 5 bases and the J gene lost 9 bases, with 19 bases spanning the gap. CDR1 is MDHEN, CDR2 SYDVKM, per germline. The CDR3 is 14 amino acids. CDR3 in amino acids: CASSTRDIWSSYTF. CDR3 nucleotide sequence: TGTGCCAGCAGTACCCGGGACATTTGGAGTAGCTACACCTTC.

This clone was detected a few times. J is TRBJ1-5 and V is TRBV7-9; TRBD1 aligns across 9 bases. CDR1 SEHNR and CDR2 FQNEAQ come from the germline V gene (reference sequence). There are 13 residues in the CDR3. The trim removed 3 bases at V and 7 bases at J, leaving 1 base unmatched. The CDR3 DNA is TGTGCCAGCAGCTTGACAGGGGGGCAGCCCCAGCATTTT. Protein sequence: CASSLTGGQPQHF.

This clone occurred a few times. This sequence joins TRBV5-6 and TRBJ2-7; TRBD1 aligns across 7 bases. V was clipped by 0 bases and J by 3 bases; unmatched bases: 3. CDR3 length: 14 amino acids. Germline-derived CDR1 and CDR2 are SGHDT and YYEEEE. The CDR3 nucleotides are TGTGCCAGCAGCTTGGGGCAGGGGGACTACGAGCAGTACTTC. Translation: CASSLGQGDYEQYF.

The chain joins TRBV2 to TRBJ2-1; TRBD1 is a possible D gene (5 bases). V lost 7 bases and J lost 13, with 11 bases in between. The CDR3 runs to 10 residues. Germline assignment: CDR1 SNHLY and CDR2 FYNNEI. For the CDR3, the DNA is TGTGCCAGCATGGGGCCAAACCAGTTCTTC. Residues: CASMGPNQFF.

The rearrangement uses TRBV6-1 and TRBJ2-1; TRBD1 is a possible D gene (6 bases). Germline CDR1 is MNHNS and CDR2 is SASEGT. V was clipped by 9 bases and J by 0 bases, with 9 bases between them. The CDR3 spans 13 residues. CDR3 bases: TGTGCCAGTCGGGACACCTCCTACAATGAGCAGTTCTTC. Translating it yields CASRDTSYNEQFF.